The clone carrying this T cell receptor beta chain was recorded at least ten times. The antigen remains unidentified. The record originates from a study of T cells after yellow fever vaccination. Overall study findings and caveats: The appearance of a small share of clonotypes in both CD4 and CD8 compartments was observed. FACS-sorted repertoires could contain abundant clonotypes contaminating from the bulk population. Clones from primary vaccination mostly reappeared after the booster (around 96% CD4, about 88% CD8).

A single record per CDR3 protein comes from TCRdb applying MiXCR to the 5' RACE reads. The table has 340,000 or so distinct CDR3 sequences, about 12% seen once. The CDR3 totals 15 residues. CDR1 is ENHRY and CDR2 is SYGVKD in the germline V gene. Trimming removed 2 bases from V and 1 base from J, with 9 bases in between. V gene TRBV10-3 combines with J gene TRBJ1-3; D is uncertain. Sequences were derived from CD4+ T cells sorted from PBMCs, sampled 15 days after the yellow fever booster vaccination. The receptor was isolated from a man between 18 and 29 years old who received the YFV17D yellow fever vaccine. The CDR3 region is CAISEAPFSGNTIYF. The CDR3 DNA reads TGTGCCATCAGTGAGGCCCCTTTTTCTGGAAACACCATATATTTT.